This TCR beta chain was found in a study of blood T cells in healthy people across ages. PBMCs, at least 6.5 million per sample, were isolated. The germline gives CDR1 DFQATT, CDR2 SNEGSKA (reference sequence). Trimming cost V 5 bases and J 5 bases; bases outside gene matches: 7. CDR3 length equals 14 residues. A second PCR of about 7 to 12 cycles used a sample-barcoded 5' primer and a J-beta primer mix. TCRdb reprocessed the 5' RACE reads via MiXCR and lists one record per CDR3 protein. This table has 700,000 to 900,000 distinct CDR3 sequences, under 30% appearing once. Another study also made use of these data, one on T cells of mothers and their children.

This TCR was sampled from a boy aged 5-17 years in good health. The rearrangement uses TRBV20-1 and TRBJ1-4, with 8 bases that match TRBD1. What was sequenced was blood. The CDR3, as DNA: TGCAGTGCTCCGGACAGGGCCCTGAATGAAAAACTGTTTTTT. It translates to CSAPDRALNEKLFF.